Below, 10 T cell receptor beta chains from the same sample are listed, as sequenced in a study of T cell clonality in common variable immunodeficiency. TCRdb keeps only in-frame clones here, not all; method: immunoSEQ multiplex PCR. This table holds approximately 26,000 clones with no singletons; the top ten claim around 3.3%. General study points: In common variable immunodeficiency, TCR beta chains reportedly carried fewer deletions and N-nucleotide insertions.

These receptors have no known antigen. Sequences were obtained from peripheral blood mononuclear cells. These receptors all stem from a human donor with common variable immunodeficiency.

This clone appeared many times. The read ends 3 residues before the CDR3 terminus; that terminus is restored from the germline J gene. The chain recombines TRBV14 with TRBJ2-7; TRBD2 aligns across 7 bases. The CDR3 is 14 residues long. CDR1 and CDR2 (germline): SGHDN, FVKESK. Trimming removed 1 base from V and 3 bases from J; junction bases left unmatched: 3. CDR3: CASSQGSGYYEQYF. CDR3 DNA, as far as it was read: TGTGCCAGCAGCCAAGGTAGCGGGTACTACGAG.

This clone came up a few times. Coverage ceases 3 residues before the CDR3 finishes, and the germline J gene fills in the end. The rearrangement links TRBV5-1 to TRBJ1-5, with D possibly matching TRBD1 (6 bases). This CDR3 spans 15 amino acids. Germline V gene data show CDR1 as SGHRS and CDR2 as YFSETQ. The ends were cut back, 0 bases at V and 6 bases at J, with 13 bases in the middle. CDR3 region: CASSLDTGWSQPQHF. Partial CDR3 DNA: TGCGCCAGCAGCTTGGACACAGGGTGGAGTCAGCCC.

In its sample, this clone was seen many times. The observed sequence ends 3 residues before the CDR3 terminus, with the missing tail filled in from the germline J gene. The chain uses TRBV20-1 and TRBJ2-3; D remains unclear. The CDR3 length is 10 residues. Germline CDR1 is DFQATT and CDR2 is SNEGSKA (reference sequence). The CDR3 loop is CSASYQAQYF. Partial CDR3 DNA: TGCAGTGCTAGCTATCAGGCG.

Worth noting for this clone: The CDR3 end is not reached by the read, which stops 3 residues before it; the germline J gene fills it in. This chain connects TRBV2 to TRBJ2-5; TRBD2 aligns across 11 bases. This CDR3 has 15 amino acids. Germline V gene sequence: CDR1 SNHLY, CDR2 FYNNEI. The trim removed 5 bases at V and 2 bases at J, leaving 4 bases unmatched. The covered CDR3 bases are TGTGCCAGCAGTCCGGGACTAGCGGTACAAGAGACC. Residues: CASSPGLAVQET. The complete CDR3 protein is CASSPGLAVQETQYF.

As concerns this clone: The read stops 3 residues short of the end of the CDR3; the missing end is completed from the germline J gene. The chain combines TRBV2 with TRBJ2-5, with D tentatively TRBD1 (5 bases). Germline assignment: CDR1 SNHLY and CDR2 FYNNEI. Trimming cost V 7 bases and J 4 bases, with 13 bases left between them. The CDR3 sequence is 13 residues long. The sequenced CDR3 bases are TGTGCCAGCACCCTGGGGCTACGAGAGACC. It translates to CASTLGLRET. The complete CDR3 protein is CASTLGLRETQYF.

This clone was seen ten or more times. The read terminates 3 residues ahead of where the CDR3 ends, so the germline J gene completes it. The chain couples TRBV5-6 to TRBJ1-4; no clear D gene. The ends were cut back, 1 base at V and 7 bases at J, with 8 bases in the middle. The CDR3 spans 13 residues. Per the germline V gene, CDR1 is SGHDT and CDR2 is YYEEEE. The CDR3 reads CASSLIRGEKLFF. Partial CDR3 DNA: TGTGCCAGCAGCTTGATCCGGGGTGAAAAA.

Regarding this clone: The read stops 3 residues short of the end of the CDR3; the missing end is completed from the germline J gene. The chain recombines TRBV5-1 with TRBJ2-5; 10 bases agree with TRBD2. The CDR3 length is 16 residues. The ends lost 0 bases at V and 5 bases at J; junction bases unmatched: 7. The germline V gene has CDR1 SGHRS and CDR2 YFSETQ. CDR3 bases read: TGCGCCAGCAGCTTGGGGGCTAGCGGGGGATATGAGACC. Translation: CASSLGASGGYET. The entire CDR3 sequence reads CASSLGASGGYETQYF.

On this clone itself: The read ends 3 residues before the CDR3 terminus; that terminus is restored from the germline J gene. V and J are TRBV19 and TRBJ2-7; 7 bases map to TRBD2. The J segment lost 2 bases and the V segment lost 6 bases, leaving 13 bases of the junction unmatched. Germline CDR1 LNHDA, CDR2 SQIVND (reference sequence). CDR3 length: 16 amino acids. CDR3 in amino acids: CASSTGGIRPPYEQYF. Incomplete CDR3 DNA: TGTGCCAGTAGCACCGGGGGGATACGCCCGCCCTACGAG. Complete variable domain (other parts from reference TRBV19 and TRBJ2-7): DGGITQSPKYLFRKEGQNVTLSCEQNLNHDAMYWYRQDPGQGLRLIYYSQIVNDFQKGDIAEGYSVSREKKESFPLTVTSAQKNPTAFYLCASSTGGIRPPYEQYFGPGTRLTVT.

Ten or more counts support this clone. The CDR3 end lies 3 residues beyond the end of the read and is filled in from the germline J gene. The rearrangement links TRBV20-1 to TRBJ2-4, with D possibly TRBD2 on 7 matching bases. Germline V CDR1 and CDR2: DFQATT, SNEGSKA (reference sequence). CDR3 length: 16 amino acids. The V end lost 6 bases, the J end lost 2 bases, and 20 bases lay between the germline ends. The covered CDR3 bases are TGCAGTGCACCGAGGGGGGGCCTAGGGTCCAAAAACATT. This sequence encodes CSAPRGGLGSKNI. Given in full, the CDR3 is CSAPRGGLGSKNIQYF.

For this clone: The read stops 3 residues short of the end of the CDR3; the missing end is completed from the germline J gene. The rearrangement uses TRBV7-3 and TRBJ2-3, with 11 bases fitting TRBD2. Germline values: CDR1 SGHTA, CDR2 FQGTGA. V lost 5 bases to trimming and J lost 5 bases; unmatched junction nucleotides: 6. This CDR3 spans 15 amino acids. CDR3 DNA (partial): TGTGCCAGCAGCATTAGCGGGGGGGCCTTAGATACG. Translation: CASSISGGALDT. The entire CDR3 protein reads CASSISGGALDTQYF.